Presented here are 20 T cell receptor beta chains from one specimen sequenced in a study of human T cells and chemical hapten exposure. TCRdb redid the calling of the RACE reads with MiXCR, one entry per CDR3 protein. The table lists 100,000 or so distinct CDR3 sequences, less than 40% of them singletons. The time point was: patch test 3, about 24 weeks after DPC sensitization. The treatment denotes: therapeutic diphenylcyclopropenone sensitization with weekly scalp DPC. This specimen was whole blood, taken in connection with sensitization to the hapten diphenylcyclopropenone (DPC). The origin of the receptors is a middle-aged man with alopecia areata. Some clones in this sample may be carry-over from other donors' samples.

This chain uses TRBV29-1 with TRBJ2-5, with D possibly being TRBD2 (5 bases). CDR1 is SQVTM, CDR2 ANQGSEA, per germline. With 7 bases removed from V and 4 bases from J, the gap between germline ends came to 13 bases. The CDR3 runs to 12 residues. This CDR3 reads CSAWIEGETQYF. Written as DNA, the CDR3 is TGCAGCGCCTGGATCGAGGGAGAGACCCAGTACTTC.

V gene TRBV10-3 combines with J gene TRBJ2-3; D gene ambiguous. CDR3 length: 14 amino acids. Trimming removed 7 bases from V and 3 bases from J, with 14 bases in between. Germline V CDR1 and CDR2: ENHRY, SYGVKD. CDR3: CAIKDIGRTDTQYF. The DNA for the CDR3 is TGTGCCATCAAAGATATAGGACGGACAGATACGCAGTATTTT.

This clonotype was picked up a small number of times. V is TRBV12-3 or TRBV12-4 and J is TRBJ2-1, with D unresolved. Trimming stripped 4 bases from V and 3 bases from J, with 10 bases between. The CDR3 covers 14 residues. This chain's CDR3 is CASSSRAFYNEQFF. CDR3 bases: TGTGCCAGCAGTTCCCGCGCGTTCTACAATGAGCAGTTCTTC.

The chain couples TRBV5-1 to TRBJ2-1; TRBD2 aligns across 7 bases. In germline, CDR1 is SGHRS, CDR2 YFSETQ. This CDR3 has 14 residues. Trimming at V came to 5 bases and at J to 6 bases, leaving 8 bases not matched to a gene. Here the CDR3 DNA reads TGCGCCAGCAGGGTACGGGGGGAAATCAATGAGCAGTTCTTC. Protein: CASRVRGEINEQFF. The full variable domain, with the rest looked up from reference TRBV5-1 and TRBJ2-1, is KAGVTQTPRYLIKTRGQQVTLSCSPISGHRSVSWYQQTPGQGLQFLFEYFSETQRNKGNFPGRFSGRQFSNSRSEMNVSTLELGDSALYLCASRVRGEINEQFFGPGTRLTVL.

This clonotype was picked up a small number of times. The J gene is TRBJ2-3, the V gene TRBV7-2, with D perhaps TRBD2 (6 bases). Between the trimmed V and J ends, which lost 5 bases and 6 bases, there was a span of 18 bases. CDR3 size: 15 residues. Germline V gene sequence: CDR1 SGHTA, CDR2 FQGNSA. In DNA, the CDR3 is TGTGCCAGCAGCCAGGGTCGACTAGAGCATGATACGCAGTATTTT. Protein sequence: CASSQGRLEHDTQYF.

The chain links TRBV9 to TRBJ1-2, with D tentatively TRBD1 (6 bases). Germline CDR1 SGDLS, CDR2 YYNGEE. V was shortened by 0 bases and J by 0 bases, with 6 bases between the two germline ends. The CDR3 length is 14 residues. CDR3 nucleotides: TGTGCCAGCAGCGTAGGGACAGCTAACTATGGCTACACCTTC. Encoded protein: CASSVGTANYGYTF.

The chain recombines TRBV7-2 with TRBJ1-6; D is undetermined. Looked up from germline, CDR1 is SGHTA and CDR2 is FQGNSA. The CDR3 is 16 amino acids. Between the trimmed V and J ends, which lost 5 bases and 9 bases, there was a span of 20 bases. The CDR3 DNA reads TGTGCCAGCAGCCCCCAGGAGGGTCCTATTGGTTCACCCCTCCACTTT. It is translated as CASSPQEGPIGSPLHF. Combining the CDR3 with reference TRBV7-2 and TRBJ1-6 gives the whole variable domain GAGVSQSPSNKVTEKGKDVELRCDPISGHTALYWYRQSLGQGLEFLIYFQGNSAPDKSGLPSDRFSAERTGGSVSTLTIQRTQQEDSAVYLCASSPQEGPIGSPLHFGNGTRLTVT.

This clonotype was picked up a small number of times. The chain combines TRBV3-1 with TRBJ2-2; 7 nucleotides agree with TRBD2. With 6 bases clipped from V and 2 bases from J, the junction kept 6 bases outside the gene matches. The CDR3 covers 15 residues. The germline V gene encodes CDR1 LGHDT and CDR2 YNNKEL (reference sequence). CDR3 region: CASRPAGVNTGELFF. The DNA of the CDR3 is TGTGCCAGCAGACCCGCGGGAGTAAACACCGGGGAGCTGTTTTTT.

The chain joins TRBV28 to TRBJ2-7, with 8 bases identical to TRBD2. This CDR3 is 16 amino acids long. Germline V lookup: CDR1 MDHEN, CDR2 SYDVKM. V gave up 3 bases and J gave up 5 bases; unmatched junction bases: 12. CDR3 region: CASSFPPPGGVDEQYF. CDR3 sequence (DNA): TGTGCCAGCAGTTTCCCCCCTCCGGGAGGGGTCGACGAGCAGTACTTC. The whole variable domain, filled in from reference TRBV28 and TRBJ2-7, reads DVKVTQSSRYLVKRTGEKVFLECVQDMDHENMFWYRQDPGLGLRLIYFSYDVKMKEKGDIPEGYSVSREKKERFSLILESASTNQTSMYLCASSFPPPGGVDEQYFGPGTRLTVT.

V and J are TRBV25-1 and TRBJ2-7, with D uncertain. Trimming took off 6 bases at V and 2 bases at J, with 5 bases between the two ends. CDR3 size: 11 residues. CDR1 and CDR2 (germline): MGHDK, SYGVNS. The CDR3 coding sequence is TGTGCCAGCAGCGCCGCCTACGAGCAGTACTTC. Its translation: CASSAAYEQYF.

The V and J genes are TRBV30 and TRBJ1-6; TRBD1 matches 10 bases. Germline assignment: CDR1 GTSNPN and CDR2 SVGIG (reference sequence). CDR3 length equals 15 residues. V was clipped by 0 bases and J by 7 bases; unmatched bases: 3. CDR3 in amino acids: CAWSVRDRGNSPLHF. The DNA for the CDR3 is TGTGCCTGGAGTGTACGGGACAGGGGCAATTCACCCCTCCACTTT.

V is TRBV4-2 and J is TRBJ2-6; D possibly corresponds to TRBD1 (6 bases). The CDR3 has 17 amino acids. The germline V gene has CDR1 LGHNA and CDR2 YNFKEQ. Deletions cut 1 base from V and 0 bases from J, with 10 bases between. CDR3 region: CASSQVGASSGANVLTF. The CDR3 DNA follows: TGTGCCAGCAGCCAAGTGGGGGCCAGCTCTGGGGCCAACGTCCTGACTTTC.

This clonotype appeared a few times. The chain combines TRBV29-1 with TRBJ2-3; 9 positions agree with TRBD2. The CDR3 is 15 residues long. The V and J ends lost 0 bases and 4 bases, in that order; junction bases with no gene match: 5. Germline lookup yields CDR1 SQVTM and CDR2 ANQGSEA. The chain's CDR3 is CSVEDWAGGPDTQYF. The CDR3 DNA is TGCAGCGTTGAAGATTGGGCGGGAGGGCCAGATACGCAGTATTTT.

The chain carries TRBV10-3 and TRBJ1-4; D is uncertain. Germline loops: CDR1 ENHRY, CDR2 SYGVKD. CDR3 length: 13 residues. V lost 4 bases and J lost 4, with 7 bases in between. CDR3 bases: TGTGCCATCAGTGCCTGGCATAATGAAAAACTGTTTTTT. It specifies CAISAWHNEKLFF.

This clonotype came up once. The chain employs TRBV28 and TRBJ1-2; TRBD1 agrees at 7 bases. V shed 8 bases, J shed 6 bases, and the junction held 6 bases outside the gene matches. Germline values: CDR1 MDHEN, CDR2 SYDVKM. The CDR3 extends over 12 amino acids. The CDR3 DNA reads TGTGCCAGCTCGGGAACAGGGGATGGCTACACCTTC. This gives the protein CASSGTGDGYTF.

The table lists this clonotype with a few counts. V usage is TRBV20-1 and J usage is TRBJ2-4; no clear D gene. The V end lost 5 bases, the J end lost 0 bases, and 11 bases lay between the germline ends. The CDR3 length is 14 residues. Germline V gives CDR1 DFQATT, CDR2 SNEGSKA (reference sequence). CDR3 in amino acids: CSAGRPLAKNIQYF. CDR3 sequence (DNA): TGCAGTGCTGGCAGACCGTTAGCCAAAAACATTCAGTACTTC.

A few counts support this clonotype. The gene calls are TRBV9 and TRBJ1-6; D not resolved. CDR1 is SGDLS and CDR2 is YYNGEE in the germline V gene. The CDR3 extends over 15 amino acids. Trimming removed 6 bases at V and 7 bases at J, with 17 bases between. The CDR3 DNA follows: TGTGCCAGCACCGAACCCCGGGCCAGGAATTCACCCCTCCACTTT. Residues: CASTEPRARNSPLHF.

V usage is TRBV20-1 and J usage is TRBJ2-3, with D possibly matching TRBD1 (5 bases). This CDR3 is built from 17 residues. Trimming left V 7 bases short and J 3 bases short, with 26 bases between. CDR1 and CDR2 (germline): DFQATT, SNEGSKA (reference sequence). CDR3 nucleotide sequence: TGCAGTGTTGGTGTACCTAAACCAGACAGACTGACAGATACGCAGTATTTT. Amino acid sequence: CSVGVPKPDRLTDTQYF.

The chain links TRBV4-3 to TRBJ1-1; TRBD1 matches at 7 bases. The germline gives CDR1 LGHNA, CDR2 YSLEER. The CDR3 loop spans 14 amino acids. J gave up 4 bases and V 1 base, and 3 bases lay outside the gene matches. The CDR3 DNA is TGCGCCAGCAGCCAAGTAACAGGGGCCACTGAAGCTTTCTTT. It is translated as CASSQVTGATEAFF.

The chain couples TRBV3-1 to TRBJ1-1, with D perhaps matching TRBD1 (6 bases). V was clipped by 4 bases and J by 5 bases, with 17 bases between them. CDR3 size: 15 residues. CDR1 is LGHDT and CDR2 is YNNKEL in the germline V gene (reference sequence). For the CDR3, the DNA is TGTGCCAGCAGCCGCCAGACAGGCCGTGGGACTGAAGCTTTCTTT. It translates to CASSRQTGRGTEAFF.